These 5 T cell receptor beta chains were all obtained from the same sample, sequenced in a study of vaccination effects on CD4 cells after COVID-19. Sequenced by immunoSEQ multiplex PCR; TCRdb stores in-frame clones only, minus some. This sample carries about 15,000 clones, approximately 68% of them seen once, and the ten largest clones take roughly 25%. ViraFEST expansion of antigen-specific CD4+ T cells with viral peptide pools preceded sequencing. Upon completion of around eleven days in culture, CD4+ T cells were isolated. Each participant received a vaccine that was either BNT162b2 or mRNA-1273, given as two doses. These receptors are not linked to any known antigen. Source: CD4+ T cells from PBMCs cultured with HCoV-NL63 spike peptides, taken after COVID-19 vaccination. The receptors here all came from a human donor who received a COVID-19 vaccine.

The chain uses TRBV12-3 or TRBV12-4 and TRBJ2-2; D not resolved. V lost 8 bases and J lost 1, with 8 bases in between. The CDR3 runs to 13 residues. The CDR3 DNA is TGTGCCAGCTGCCCAGAGAACACCGGGGAGCTGTTTTTT. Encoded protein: CASCPENTGELFF.

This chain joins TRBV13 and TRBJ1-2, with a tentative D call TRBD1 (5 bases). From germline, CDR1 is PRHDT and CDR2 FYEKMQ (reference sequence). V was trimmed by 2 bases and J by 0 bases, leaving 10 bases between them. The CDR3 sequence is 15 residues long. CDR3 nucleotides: TGTGCCAGCAGCTTAAGGCAGGGAACTAACTATGGCTACACCTTC. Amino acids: CASSLRQGTNYGYTF.

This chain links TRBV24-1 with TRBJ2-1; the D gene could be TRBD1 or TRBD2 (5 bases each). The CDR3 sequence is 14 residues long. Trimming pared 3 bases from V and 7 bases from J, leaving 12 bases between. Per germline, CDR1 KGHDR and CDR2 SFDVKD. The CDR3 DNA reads TGTGCCACCAGTGATAAAAGGGGACGGAATGAGCAGTTCTTC. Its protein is CATSDKRGRNEQFF.

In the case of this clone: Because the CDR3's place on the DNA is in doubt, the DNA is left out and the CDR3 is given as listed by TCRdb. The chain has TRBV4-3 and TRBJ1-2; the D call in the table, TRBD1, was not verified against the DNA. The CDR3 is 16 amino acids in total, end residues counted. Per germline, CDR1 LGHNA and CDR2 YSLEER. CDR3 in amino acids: CASSSSTDVGGYGYTF.

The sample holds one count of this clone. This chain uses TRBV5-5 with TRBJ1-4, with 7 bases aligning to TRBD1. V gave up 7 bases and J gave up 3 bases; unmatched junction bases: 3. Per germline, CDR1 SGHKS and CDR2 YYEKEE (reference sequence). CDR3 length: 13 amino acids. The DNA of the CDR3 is TGTGCCAGCTCAGACAGGGCTAATGAAAAACTGTTTTTT. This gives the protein CASSDRANEKLFF.